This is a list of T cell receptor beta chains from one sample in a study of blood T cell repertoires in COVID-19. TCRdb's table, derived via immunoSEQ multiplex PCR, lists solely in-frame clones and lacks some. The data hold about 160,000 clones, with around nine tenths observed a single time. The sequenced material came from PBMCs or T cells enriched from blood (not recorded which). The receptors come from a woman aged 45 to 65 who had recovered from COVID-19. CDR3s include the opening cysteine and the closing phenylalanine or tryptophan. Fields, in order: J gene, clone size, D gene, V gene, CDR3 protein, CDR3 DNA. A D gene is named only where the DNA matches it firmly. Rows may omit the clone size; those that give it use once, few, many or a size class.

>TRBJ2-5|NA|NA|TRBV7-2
CASSLGGGAETQYF
TGTGCCAGCAGCTTAGGAGGGGGGGCAGAGACCCAGTACTTC
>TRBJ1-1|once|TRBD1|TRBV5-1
CASSLGPGQDTEAFF
TGCGCCAGCAGCTTGGGACCCGGACAGGACACTGAAGCTTTCTTT
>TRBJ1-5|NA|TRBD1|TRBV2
CASSGDREESVNQPQHF
TGTGCCAGCAGTGGGGACAGGGAGGAGTCGGTCAATCAGCCCCAGCATTTT
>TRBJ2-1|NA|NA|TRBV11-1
CASSAIGAGNNEQFF
TGTGCCAGCAGCGCGATAGGGGCAGGAAACAATGAGCAGTTCTTC
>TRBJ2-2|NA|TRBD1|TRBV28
CASRPDRGGGELFF
TGTGCCAGCAGACCGGACAGGGGCGGCGGGGAGCTGTTTTTT
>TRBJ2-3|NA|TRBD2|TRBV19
CASRLAGGLADTQYF
TGTGCCAGTAGACTAGCGGGGGGGTTGGCAGATACGCAGTATTTT
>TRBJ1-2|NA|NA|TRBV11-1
CASKGVYGYTF
TGTGCCAGCAAGGGGGTATATGGCTACACCTTC
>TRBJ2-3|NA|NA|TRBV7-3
CASSFDYITDTQYF
TGTGCCAGCAGCTTTGACTACATCACAGATACGCAGTATTTT
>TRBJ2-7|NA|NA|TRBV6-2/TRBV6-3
CASSYPGDYEQYF
TGTGCCAGCAGTTACCCAGGGGACTACGAGCAGTACTTC
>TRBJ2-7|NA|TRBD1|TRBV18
CASSPRGQGAYDEQYF
TGTGCCAGCTCACCGCGGGGACAGGGGGCTTACGACGAGCAGTACTTC
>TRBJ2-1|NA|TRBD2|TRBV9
CASSPVAGGPGNEQFF
TGTGCCAGCAGCCCGGTAGCGGGGGGGCCGGGCAATGAGCAGTTCTTC
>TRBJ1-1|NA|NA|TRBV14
CASSQDNRANTEAFF
TGTGCCAGCAGCCAAGATAACAGGGCGAACACTGAAGCTTTCTTT
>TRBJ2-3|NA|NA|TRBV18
CASSPPVRTDTQYF
TGTGCCAGCTCACCACCCGTCCGCACAGATACGCAGTATTTT
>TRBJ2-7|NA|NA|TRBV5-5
CASSLASPRYEQYF
TGTGCCAGCAGCTTGGCCTCCCCCCGCTACGAGCAGTACTTC
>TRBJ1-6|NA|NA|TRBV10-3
CAISEPNSPLHF
TGTGCCATCAGTGAGCCGAATTCACCCCTCCACTTT
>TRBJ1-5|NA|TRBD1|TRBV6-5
CASYTGGSRNQPQHF
TGTGCCAGTTACACAGGGGGCAGTAGGAATCAGCCCCAGCATTTT
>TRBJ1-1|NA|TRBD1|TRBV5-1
CASGMGNRGRRTNTEAFF
TGCGCCAGCGGAATGGGGAACAGGGGGCGGAGAACGAACACTGAAGCTTTCTTT
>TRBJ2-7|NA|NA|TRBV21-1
CASSILRRRRRNCFLYEQYF
TGTGCCAGCAGCATACTTCGCCGTCGGAGAAGAAACTGTTTTCTCTACGAGCAGTACTTC
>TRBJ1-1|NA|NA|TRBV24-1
CATSDLEQSVDTEAFF
TGTGCCACCAGTGATTTAGAACAGTCCGTCGACACTGAAGCTTTCTTT
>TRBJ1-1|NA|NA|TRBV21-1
CASSKKETPNTEAFF
TGTGCCAGCAGCAAAAAAGAGACACCTAACACTGAAGCTTTCTTT
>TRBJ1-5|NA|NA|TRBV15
CATSQGRLGSNQPQHF
TGTGCCACCAGCCAGGGGAGACTCGGCAGCAATCAGCCCCAGCATTTT
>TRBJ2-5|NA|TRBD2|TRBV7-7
CASSFRPAASGGAQETQYF
TGTGCCAGCAGCTTCAGGCCCGCTGCTAGCGGGGGGGCCCAGGAGACCCAGTACTTC
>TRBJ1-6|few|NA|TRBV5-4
CASSLQGTRSPLHF
TGTGCCAGCAGCTTACAGGGAACTCGATCACCCCTCCACTTT
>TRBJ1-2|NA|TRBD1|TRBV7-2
CASSLGTGSSYGYTF
TGTGCCAGCAGCTTAGGGACAGGGTCTAGCTATGGCTACACCTTC
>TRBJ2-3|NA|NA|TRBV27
CASSLSQADTQYF
TGTGCCAGCAGTCTCTCGCAGGCAGATACGCAGTATTTT
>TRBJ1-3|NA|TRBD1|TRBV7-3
CASSLGQGGGNTIYF
TGTGCCAGCAGCTTAGGACAGGGTGGTGGAAACACCATATATTTT
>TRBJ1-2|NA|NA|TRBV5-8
CASSLNDRSYTF
TGTGCCAGCAGCTTGAATGACAGGAGCTACACCTTC
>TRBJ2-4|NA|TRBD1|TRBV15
CATSRDRGQGQGAKNIQYF
TGTGCCACCAGCAGAGATAGGGGGCAAGGACAGGGGGCCAAAAACATTCAGTACTTC
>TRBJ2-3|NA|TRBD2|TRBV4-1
CASSLIASGGSTDTQYF
TGCGCCAGCAGCCTCATCGCTAGCGGGGGTAGCACAGATACGCAGTATTTT
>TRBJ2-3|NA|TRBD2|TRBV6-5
CASSLLAGAADTQYF
TGTGCCAGCAGCCTTCTAGCGGGGGCCGCAGATACGCAGTATTTT
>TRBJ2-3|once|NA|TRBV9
CASSAPTASTDTQYF
TGTGCCAGCAGCGCGCCCACTGCGAGCACAGATACGCAGTATTTT
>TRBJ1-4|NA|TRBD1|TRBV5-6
CASSLVRGVTNEKLFF
TGTGCCAGCAGCTTGGTCAGGGGGGTAACTAATGAAAAACTGTTTTTT
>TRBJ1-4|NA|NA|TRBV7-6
CASSPHPRTEPGEKLFF
TGTGCCAGCAGCCCCCACCCCCGGACAGAACCTGGTGAAAAACTGTTTTTT
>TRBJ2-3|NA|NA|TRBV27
CASTIRFYPGQRAPGTDTQYF
TGTGCCAGCACCATACGCTTTTACCCGGGACAGCGGGCCCCCGGCACAGATACGCAGTATTTT
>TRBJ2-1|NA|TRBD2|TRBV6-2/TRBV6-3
CASSSPAAGNLFNNEQFF
TGTGCCAGCAGTTCCCCCGCAGCGGGGAACCTCTTCAACAATGAGCAGTTCTTC
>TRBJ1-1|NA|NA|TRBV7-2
CASSLVGGAFF
TGTGCCAGCAGCTTAGTCGGGGGGGCTTTCTTT
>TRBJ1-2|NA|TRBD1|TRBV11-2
CASTPRQGSWGYTF
TGTGCCAGCACCCCGAGACAGGGGTCTTGGGGCTACACCTTC
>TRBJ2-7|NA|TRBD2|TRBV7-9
CASSPQGLGGQQYF
TGTGCCAGCAGCCCGCAAGGACTAGGCGGCCAGCAGTACTTC
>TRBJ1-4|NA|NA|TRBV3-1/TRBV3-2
CASSPSGATNEKLFF
TGTGCCAGCAGCCCTTCAGGGGCAACTAATGAAAAACTGTTTTTT
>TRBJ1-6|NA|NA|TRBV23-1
CASSPGRRRAAPLHF
TGCGCCAGCAGTCCCGGCAGGAGGAGGGCGGCACCCCTCCACTTT
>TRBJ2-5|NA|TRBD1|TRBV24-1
CATSDPRTGNQETQYF
TGTGCCACCAGTGACCCGCGGACAGGGAACCAAGAGACCCAGTACTTC
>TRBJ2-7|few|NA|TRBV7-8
CASSPNNGGYEQYF
TGTGCCAGCAGCCCAAATAACGGGGGATACGAGCAGTACTTC
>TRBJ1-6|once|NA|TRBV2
CASIRSREGHSPLHF
TGTGCCAGCATTCGGTCCAGGGAAGGTCATTCACCCCTCCACTTT
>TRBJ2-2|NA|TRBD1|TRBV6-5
CASSRDRAGTGELFF
TGTGCCAGCAGTAGGGACAGGGCCGGGACCGGGGAGCTGTTTTTT
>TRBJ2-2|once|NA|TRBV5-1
CASSLLTERSGELFF
TGCGCCAGCAGCTTGTTAACGGAGAGGTCCGGGGAGCTGTTTTTT
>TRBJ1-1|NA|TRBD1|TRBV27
CASSSIQGDTEAFF
TGTGCCAGCAGTTCCATACAGGGGGACACTGAAGCTTTCTTT
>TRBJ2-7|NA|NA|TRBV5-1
CASSLDSGASSYEQYF
TGCGCCAGCAGTTTAGATTCAGGGGCGAGCTCCTACGAGCAGTACTTC
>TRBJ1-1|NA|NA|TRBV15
CATSRDVGANTEAFF
TGTGCCACCAGCAGAGATGTGGGGGCGAACACTGAAGCTTTCTTT
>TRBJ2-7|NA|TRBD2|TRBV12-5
CASGLVSGTIYEQYF
TGTGCTAGTGGTTTGGTATCGGGGACTATCTACGAGCAGTACTTC
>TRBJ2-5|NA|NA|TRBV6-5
CASTLGGGVGETQYF
TGTGCCAGCACCCTGGGGGGGGGCGTCGGAGAGACCCAGTACTTC
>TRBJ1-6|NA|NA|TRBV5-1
CASSLDHRVSSPLHF
TGCGCCAGCAGCTTGGACCACAGGGTCTCCTCACCCCTCCACTTT
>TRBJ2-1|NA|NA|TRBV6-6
CASSYVVLGVNNEQFF
TGTGCCAGCAGTTACGTCGTCCTCGGGGTGAACAATGAGCAGTTCTTC
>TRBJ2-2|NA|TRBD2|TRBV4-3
CASSLRGVTGELFF
TGCGCCAGCAGCCTCCGGGGGGTCACCGGGGAGCTGTTTTTT
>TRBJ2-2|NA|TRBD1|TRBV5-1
CASSSRGQGNTGELFF
TGCGCCAGCAGCTCCAGGGGACAGGGGAACACCGGGGAGCTGTTTTTT
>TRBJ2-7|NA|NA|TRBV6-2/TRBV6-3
CASSRPDRVGGEQYF
TGTGCCAGCAGTCGACCCGACAGGGTGGGGGGAGAGCAGTACTTC
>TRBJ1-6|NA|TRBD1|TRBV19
CASSIRTGGSPLHF
TGTGCCAGTAGTATTAGGACAGGGGGTTCACCCCTCCACTTT